The 10 T cell receptor beta chains in this list originate from one sample, sequenced in a study of T-cell memory formation after mild COVID-19. TCRdb reanalysed the 5' RACE reads using MiXCR and keeps one entry per CDR3 protein. Found here are more than 85,000 distinct CDR3 sequences, more than 9.5% of them singletons; the top ten hold about 40%. Sequencing was done on a sample of PBMCs or a T cell subset sorted from them (not recorded which). These receptors came from a man younger than 35 who had mild COVID-19 (a few samples of this study predate the infection). Cell type and time point are not known.

This clonotype has only a few counts. The chain combines TRBV27 with TRBJ1-2; D unclear. Trimming took 4 bases from V and 6 from J, leaving 12 bases between them. There are 13 residues in the CDR3. Germline V gives CDR1 MNHEY, CDR2 SMNVEV (reference sequence). In DNA, the CDR3 is TGTGCCAGCAGTTCTCGCCGCTCCGATGGCTACACCTTC. The encoded protein is CASSSRRSDGYTF.

The CDR3 coding sequence is TGTGCCAGCGGAGGAGGAGATACGCAGTATTTT. Amino acid sequence: CASGGGDTQYF. V gene TRBV12-3 or TRBV12-4 combines with J gene TRBJ2-3; D may be TRBD2 (5 bases). V lost 8 bases and J 5 bases, leaving 8 bases between the germline ends. The CDR3 covers 11 residues.

The rearrangement links TRBV9 to TRBJ2-5, with D possibly being TRBD2 (6 bases). Germline-derived CDR1 and CDR2 are SGDLS and YYNGEE. This CDR3 is built from 15 residues. V was pared by 4 bases and J by 5 bases, with 18 bases between. The CDR3: CASSRGNSAGETQYF. Written as DNA, the CDR3 is TGTGCCAGCAGCCGAGGGAACTCCGCGGGGGAGACCCAGTACTTC.

A few counts support this clonotype. The V gene is TRBV4-1, the J gene TRBJ2-5; 7 nucleotides line up with TRBD1. Germline CDR1 and CDR2: MGHRA and YSYEKL. The CDR3 contains 14 residues. V lost 4 bases to trimming and J lost 2 bases; unmatched junction nucleotides: 4. The CDR3 spells CASSPWDRQETQYF. CDR3 DNA: TGCGCCAGCAGCCCCTGGGACAGACAAGAGACCCAGTACTTC.

The chain uses TRBV6-5 and TRBJ1-5; D might be TRBD1 (6 bases). The CDR3 runs 17 residues. Deletions cut 0 bases from V and 2 bases from J, with 14 bases between. Germline V gene data show CDR1 as MNHEY and CDR2 as SVGAGI. This CDR3 reads CASSYSASGAGNQPQHF. DNA of the CDR3: TGTGCCAGCAGTTACTCGGCCTCAGGGGCAGGCAATCAGCCCCAGCATTTT.

J is TRBJ2-3 and V is TRBV5-1, with D hard to call. Germline V lookup: CDR1 SGHRS, CDR2 YFSETQ. V shed 0 bases and J shed 0 bases, with 8 bases lying between them. The CDR3 loop spans 15 amino acids. CDR3 DNA: TGCGCCAGCAGCTTGGATACGGCTAGCACAGATACGCAGTATTTT. As protein: CASSLDTASTDTQYF.

This clonotype was recorded a few times. The V call is TRBV4-3, the J call TRBJ2-3, with TRBD1 identical over 7 bases. This CDR3 region has 16 residues. Germline-derived CDR1 and CDR2 are LGHNA and YSLEER. V lost 1 base to trimming and J lost 0 bases; unmatched junction nucleotides: 4. This CDR3 is CASSQARGLSTDTQYF. The DNA for the CDR3 is TGCGCCAGCAGCCAAGCTAGGGGGCTGAGCACAGATACGCAGTATTTT.

This clonotype has just a few counts. The gene calls are TRBV13 and TRBJ2-1; possible D gene TRBD1, 6 bases. Trimming shortened V by 5 bases and J by 2 bases, and 13 bases separated the two germline ends. This CDR3 is built from 15 residues. Germline-derived CDR1 and CDR2 are PRHDT and FYEKMQ (reference sequence). CDR3 residues: CASSNRQDPYNEQFF. The DNA for the CDR3 is TGTGCCAGCAGCAACCGACAGGATCCCTACAATGAGCAGTTCTTC.

This chain connects TRBV4-3 to TRBJ1-1; D gene ambiguous. The germline CDR1 and CDR2 sequences are LGHNA and YSLEER. The CDR3 is 13 residues long. Trimming took off 4 bases at V and 6 bases at J, with 12 bases between the two ends. The CDR3 bases are TGCGCCAGCAGCCCCTCTTTAATGGCTGAAGCTTTCTTT. Amino acid sequence: CASSPSLMAEAFF.

In its sample, this clonotype was seen a few times. The V gene is TRBV6-5, the J gene TRBJ2-5; D remains ambiguous. V gave up 4 bases and J gave up 5 bases, with 20 bases separating them. Germline V gene lookup returns CDR1 MNHEY and CDR2 SVGAGI. CDR3 length: 16 residues. CDR3 sequence reads: CASSSRTGIGSETQYF. The CDR3, as DNA: TGTGCCAGCAGTTCCCGGACGGGCATCGGCTCGGAGACCCAGTACTTC.